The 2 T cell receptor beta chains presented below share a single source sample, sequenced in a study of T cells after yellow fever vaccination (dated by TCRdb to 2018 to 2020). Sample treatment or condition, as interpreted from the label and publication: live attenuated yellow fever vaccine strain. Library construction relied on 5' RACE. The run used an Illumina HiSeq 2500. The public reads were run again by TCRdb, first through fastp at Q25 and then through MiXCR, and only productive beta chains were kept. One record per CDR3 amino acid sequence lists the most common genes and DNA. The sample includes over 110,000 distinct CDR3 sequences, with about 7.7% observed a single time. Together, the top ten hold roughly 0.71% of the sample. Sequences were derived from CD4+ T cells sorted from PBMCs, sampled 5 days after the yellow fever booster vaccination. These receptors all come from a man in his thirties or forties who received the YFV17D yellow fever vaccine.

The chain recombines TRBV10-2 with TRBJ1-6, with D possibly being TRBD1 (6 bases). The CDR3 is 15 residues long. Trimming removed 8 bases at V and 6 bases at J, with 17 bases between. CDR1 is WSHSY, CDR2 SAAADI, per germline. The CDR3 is CASLGHDRSNSPLHF. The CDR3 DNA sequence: TGCGCCAGCCTTGGGCACGACAGGTCTAATTCACCCCTCCACTTT.

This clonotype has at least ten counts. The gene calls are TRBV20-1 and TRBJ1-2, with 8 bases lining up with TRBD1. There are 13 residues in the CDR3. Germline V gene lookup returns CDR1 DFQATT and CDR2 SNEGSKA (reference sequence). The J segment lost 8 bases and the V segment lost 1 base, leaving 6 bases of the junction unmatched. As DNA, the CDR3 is TGCAGTGCTAGAGTCGGACAGGGCAGAGGCTACACCTTC. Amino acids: CSARVGQGRGYTF.